Below, 8 T cell receptor beta chains from the same sample are listed, as sequenced in a study of CD8 T cells in Susac syndrome. Random hexamers were used to reverse transcribe the RNA input (about 0.5 to 1 ug). TCRdb recomputed calls from the immunoSEQ multiplex PCR reads with MiXCR, one row per CDR3 protein. Of approximately 220,000 distinct CDR3 sequences listed, just under 95% are singletons. Sequencing was performed on CD4+ T cells from PBMCs. These receptors were taken from a human donor with multiple sclerosis.

The rearrangement joins TRBV20-1 to TRBJ2-7, with 8 bases that match TRBD2. The CDR3 has 14 amino acids. Germline CDR1 reads DFQATT; CDR2 reads SNEGSKA (reference sequence). V shed 0 bases and J 6 bases; nucleotides not matched to a gene: 7. The CDR3 loop reads CSARDPGGPGEQYF. As DNA, the CDR3 is TGCAGTGCTAGAGATCCGGGGGGGCCCGGCGAGCAGTACTTC.

J is TRBJ1-2 and V is TRBV25-1, with D perhaps TRBD1 (5 bases). Trimming shortened V by 5 bases and J by 4 bases, and 11 bases separated the two germline ends. The CDR3 extends over 13 amino acids. Germline CDR1 MGHDK, CDR2 SYGVNS. The CDR3 sequence: CASSRQTAYGYTF. The DNA of the CDR3 is TGTGCCAGCAGTAGACAGACGGCCTATGGCTACACCTTC.

CDR3 sequence: CASSRGGNNSPLHF. The CDR3 region has the DNA TGTGCCAGCTCCCGGGGGGGTAATAATTCACCCCTCCACTTT. This chain connects TRBV4-2 to TRBJ1-6; perhaps TRBD1 as D (5 bases). Germline CDR1 LGHNA, CDR2 YNFKEQ. Deletions cut 8 bases from V and 5 bases from J, with 13 bases between. The length of the CDR3 is 14 residues.

This clonotype appeared a single time. V usage is TRBV4-2 and J usage is TRBJ2-5, with TRBD2 matching 8 bases. Trimming cost V 2 bases and J 4 bases; bases outside gene matches: 9. Germline CDR1 LGHNA, CDR2 YNFKEQ. There are 16 residues in the CDR3. The CDR3 nucleotides are TGTGCCAGCAGCCAAAGGGTTCCCCGGGAGGGAGAGACCCAGTACTTC. Its protein is CASSQRVPREGETQYF.

This clonotype was observed once. One junction end does not reproduce the germline sequence, and a read error may be involved. The chain is built from TRBV7-7 and TRBJ2-5; D uncertain. This CDR3 has 15 residues. CDR1 is SSHAT and CDR2 is FNYEAQ in the germline V gene (reference sequence). DNA of the CDR3: TGTGCTAGCAGCTTAGCCCCGGATGAAGGAGAGACCCAGTACTTC. Translated: CASSLAPDEGETQYF. Using reference TRBV7-7 and TRBJ2-5 for the parts outside the CDR3, the full variable domain is GAGVSQSPRYKVTKRGQDVTLRCDPISSHATLYWYQQALGQGPEFLTYFNYEAQPDKSGLPSDRFSAERPEGSISTLTIQRTEQRDSAMYRCASSLAPDEGETQYFGPGTRLLVL.

The chain recombines TRBV6-2 or TRBV6-3 with TRBJ2-1, with TRBD2 matching over 10 bases. The CDR3 is made up of 17 amino acids. Germline CDR1 and CDR2: MNHEY and SVGEGT. The trim removed 5 bases at V and 0 bases at J, leaving 7 bases unmatched. CDR3 region: CASSGTSVPRSYNEQFF. The CDR3 nucleotides read TGTGCCAGCAGTGGGACTAGCGTACCCCGCTCCTACAATGAGCAGTTCTTC.

The rearrangement links TRBV24-1 to TRBJ2-5; D possibly corresponds to TRBD1 (5 bases). This CDR3 contains 14 residues. Deletions cut 2 bases from V and 4 bases from J, with 10 bases between. Germline CDR1 KGHDR, CDR2 SFDVKD. As DNA, the CDR3 is TGTGCCACCAGTGATTCAGGGTGGGGAGAGACCCAGTACTTC. Translation gives CATSDSGWGETQYF.

This sequence joins TRBV20-1 and TRBJ2-1; D possibly corresponds to TRBD2 (7 bases). The germline V gene has CDR1 DFQATT and CDR2 SNEGSKA (reference sequence). V lost 3 bases to trimming and J lost 7 bases, with 13 bases between them. The CDR3 loop spans 13 amino acids. The CDR3 protein is CSASAGARNEQFF. In DNA, the CDR3 is TGCAGTGCTAGCGCGGGGGCCCGGAATGAGCAGTTCTTC.